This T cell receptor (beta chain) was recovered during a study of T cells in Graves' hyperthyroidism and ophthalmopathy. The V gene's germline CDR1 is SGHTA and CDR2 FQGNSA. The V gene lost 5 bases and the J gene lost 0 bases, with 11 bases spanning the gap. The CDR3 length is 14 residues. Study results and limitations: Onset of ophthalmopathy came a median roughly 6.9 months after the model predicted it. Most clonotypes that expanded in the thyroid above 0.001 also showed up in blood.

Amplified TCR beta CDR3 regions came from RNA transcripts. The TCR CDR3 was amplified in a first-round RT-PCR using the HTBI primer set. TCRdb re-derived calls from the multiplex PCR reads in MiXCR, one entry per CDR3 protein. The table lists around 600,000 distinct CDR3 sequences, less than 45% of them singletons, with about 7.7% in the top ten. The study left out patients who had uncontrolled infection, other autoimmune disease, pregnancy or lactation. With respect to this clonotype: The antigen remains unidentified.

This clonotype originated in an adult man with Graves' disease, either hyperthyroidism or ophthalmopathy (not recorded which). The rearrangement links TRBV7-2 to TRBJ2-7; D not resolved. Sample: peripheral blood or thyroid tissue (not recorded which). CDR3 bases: TGTGCCAGCAGCCGGATGGGCAGCTCCTACGAGCAGTACTTC. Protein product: CASSRMGSSYEQYF.